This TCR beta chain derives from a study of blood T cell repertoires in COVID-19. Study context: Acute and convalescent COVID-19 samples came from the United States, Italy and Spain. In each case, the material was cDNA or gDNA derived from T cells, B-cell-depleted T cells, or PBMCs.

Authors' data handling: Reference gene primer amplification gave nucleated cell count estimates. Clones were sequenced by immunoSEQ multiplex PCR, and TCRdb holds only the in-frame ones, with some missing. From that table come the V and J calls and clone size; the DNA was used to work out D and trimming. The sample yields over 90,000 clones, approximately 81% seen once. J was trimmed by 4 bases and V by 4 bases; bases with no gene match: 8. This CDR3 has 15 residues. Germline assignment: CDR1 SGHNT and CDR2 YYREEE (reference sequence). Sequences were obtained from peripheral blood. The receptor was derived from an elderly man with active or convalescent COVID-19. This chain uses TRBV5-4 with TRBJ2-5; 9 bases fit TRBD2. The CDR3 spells CASSPGWRGGETQYF. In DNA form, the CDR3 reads TGTGCCAGCAGCCCGGGGTGGCGGGGGGGAGAGACCCAGTACTTC.